This entry describes one TCR beta chain. The entry originates in a study of blood T cell repertoires in COVID-19. About the study: The samples span acute and convalescent COVID-19 from the United States, Italy and Spain.

Trimming at V came to 6 bases and at J to 6 bases, leaving 18 bases not matched to a gene. This CDR3 has 18 amino acids. Germline V CDR1 and CDR2: ENHRY, SYGVKD. Measured with immunoSEQ multiplex PCR; TCRdb has only the in-frame clones, and not every one. Seen here are roughly 95,000 clones, 75% to 95% observed once, and the top ten hold around 3.9%. V and J are TRBV10-3 and TRBJ2-3, with 10 bases that match TRBD2. Source material: peripheral blood. The source is a woman aged 45-65 years in a cohort sampled during active COVID-19. The CDR3 nucleotides read TGTGCCATCAGGGGGGACATAGGGACTAGCGAGTCTGCGGATACGCAGTATTTT. It yields the protein CAIRGDIGTSESADTQYF.